This entry describes one T cell receptor (beta chain). Original handling: Reference gene primer amplification in the assay estimated nucleated cell counts. Measured with immunoSEQ multiplex PCR; TCRdb has only the in-frame clones, and not every one. The V and J calls and clone size come from that table; D and trimming were worked out from the DNA. The sample holds 250,000 or so clones, about 85% seen once. The sample originates from a study of blood T cell repertoires in COVID-19. About the research overall: There were acute and convalescent COVID-19 samples, and they came from the United States, Italy and Spain. The cDNA or gDNA used as material had been derived from T cells, B-cell-depleted T cells, or PBMCs.

Germline V lookup: CDR1 SGHVS, CDR2 FQNEAQ. With V trimmed by 6 bases and J by 0 bases, 4 bases remained unmatched. CDR3 size: 16 residues. This TCR came from a woman aged 60 to 75 with active or convalescent COVID-19. Specimen: peripheral blood. V gene TRBV7-8 combines with J gene TRBJ1-6; the match to TRBD1 covers 8 bases. CDR3 residues: CASSAQGGSYNSPLHF. For the CDR3, the DNA is TGTGCCAGCAGTGCACAGGGGGGCTCCTATAATTCACCCCTCCACTTT.